Below, 30 T cell receptor beta chains from the same sample are listed, as sequenced in a study of T cell responses to AZD1222 COVID-19 vaccine (dated by TCRdb to the early 2020s). The time point label corresponds to: baseline before first vaccination. Libraries were constructed by the immunoSEQ multiplex PCR assay. What TCRdb holds here is the immuneACCESS table cut down to in-frame rearrangements. Part of the clones is not present; checked against another copy, under half of the missing clones reflect an unresolved V gene, and the others are unexplained. The sample profile shows roughly 120,000 clones; 70% to 90% of them were found once. Of the sample, around 7.7% is held by the ten largest clones. The sample was peripheral blood, taken on day 0 of AZD1222 vaccination. The receptors here all came from an adult in good health.

V usage is TRBV6-5 and J usage is TRBJ2-7, with TRBD2 as a possible D gene (6 bases). The CDR3 extends over 13 amino acids. V gave up 6 bases and J gave up 4 bases, with 13 bases separating them. CDR1 and CDR2 from the germline V gene are MNHEY and SVGAGI. The CDR3: CASSRTEGYEQYF. In DNA form, the CDR3 reads TGTGCCAGCAGCCGGACGGAGGGGTACGAGCAGTACTTC.

This chain links TRBV27 with TRBJ2-2, with D unclear. Trimming shortened V by 2 bases and J by 4 bases, and 2 bases separated the two germline ends. The germline V gene has CDR1 MNHEY and CDR2 SMNVEV (reference sequence). The CDR3 is made up of 12 amino acids. CDR3 bases: TGTGCCAGCAGTTTACTCACCGGGGAGCTGTTTTTT. The encoded protein is CASSLLTGELFF.

This clone was observed once. The V gene is TRBV4-1, the J gene TRBJ1-2, with D unclear. The CDR3 totals 14 residues. The germline gives CDR1 MGHRA, CDR2 YSYEKL. V lost 4 bases and J lost 8, with 17 bases in between. The CDR3 DNA reads TGCGCCAGCAGCCTCGGGCCAGCCATGGGAGGCTACACCTTC. Residues: CASSLGPAMGGYTF.

The chain links TRBV20-1 to TRBJ2-1, with 13 nucleotides matching TRBD2. V shed 3 bases, J shed 15 bases, and the junction held 8 bases outside the gene matches. The germline gives CDR1 DFQATT, CDR2 SNEGSKA (reference sequence). The CDR3 sequence is 13 residues long. This chain's CDR3 is CSASGLAGVWAFF. The DNA of the CDR3 is TGCAGTGCTAGTGGACTAGCGGGGGTATGGGCGTTCTTC.

This clone was seen a few times. The chain links TRBV5-1 to TRBJ2-7; 11 nucleotides line up with TRBD1. This CDR3 spans 16 amino acids. The V segment lost 0 bases and the J segment 4 bases; nucleotides outside the gene matches: 6. Germline CDR1 SGHRS, CDR2 YFSETQ. CDR3 loop: CASSLVPGTGGYEQYF. CDR3 DNA: TGCGCCAGCAGCTTGGTTCCCGGGACAGGGGGTTACGAGCAGTACTTC.

This clone was recorded only once. The V gene is TRBV4-3, the J gene TRBJ1-4; 7 bases are shared with TRBD1. J was trimmed by 5 bases and V by 1 base; bases with no gene match: 4. Germline V gene data show CDR1 as LGHNA and CDR2 as YSLEER. CDR3 size: 15 residues. The CDR3 coding sequence is TGCGCCAGCAGCCAAGTGGGACAGCAAAATGAAAAACTGTTTTTT. Its translation is CASSQVGQQNEKLFF.

The rearrangement links TRBV10-3 to TRBJ1-3; no definite D call. V was shortened by 6 bases and J by 0 bases, with 9 bases between the two germline ends. This CDR3 region has 14 residues. Germline V gene lookup returns CDR1 ENHRY and CDR2 SYGVKD. The CDR3 region has the DNA TGTGCCATCAGGAAGGTCAGCTCTGGAAACACCATATATTTT. It codes for CAIRKVSSGNTIYF.

This chain connects TRBV6-5 to TRBJ2-7; D remains unclear. The CDR3 sequence is 13 residues long. Deletions cut 6 bases from V and 2 bases from J, with 11 bases between. The V gene's germline CDR1 is MNHEY and CDR2 SVGAGI. CDR3 sequence (DNA): TGTGCCAGCAGAAAAAGTAGTACCTACGAGCAGTACTTC. Amino acids: CASRKSSTYEQYF.

This clone appeared a few times. The chain links TRBV11-3 to TRBJ2-5; 9 bases agree with TRBD1. Germline V lookup: CDR1 SGHNT, CDR2 YENEEA. Trimming at V came to 5 bases and at J to 4 bases, leaving 8 bases not matched to a gene. The CDR3 covers 15 residues. CDR3 loop: CASSPGTGRGETQYF. The CDR3 DNA is TGTGCCAGCAGCCCTGGGACAGGGAGGGGAGAGACCCAGTACTTC.

The chain uses TRBV5-1 and TRBJ1-6, with D hard to call. V was cut by 0 bases and J by 5 bases, with 6 bases left in between. This CDR3 has 14 residues. Per germline, CDR1 SGHRS and CDR2 YFSETQ. The CDR3 spells CASSLEQNNSPLHF. The CDR3 coding sequence is TGCGCCAGCAGCTTGGAGCAGAATAATTCACCCCTCCACTTT.

V is TRBV7-6 and J is TRBJ2-2, with D perhaps matching TRBD2 (6 bases). Per germline, CDR1 SGHVS and CDR2 FNYEAQ. The CDR3 totals 16 residues. With 0 bases removed from V and 5 bases from J, the gap between germline ends came to 13 bases. In DNA form, the CDR3 reads TGTGCCAGCAGCTTAGCGGGGCGTGGAGGGACCGGGGAGCTGTTTTTT. This codes for CASSLAGRGGTGELFF.

The rearrangement joins TRBV10-3 to TRBJ1-5; a weak D match, TRBD1 (5 bases). The V and J ends lost 0 bases and 5 bases respectively, with 5 bases between them. CDR1 is ENHRY, CDR2 SYGVKD, per germline. The CDR3 is made up of 13 amino acids. CDR3 sequence (DNA): TGTGCCATCAGTGAGTCACAGGATCAGCCCCAGCATTTT. Translating it yields CAISESQDQPQHF.

This chain joins TRBV15 and TRBJ2-7; D is ambiguous. Trimming shortened V by 3 bases and J by 1 base, and 10 bases separated the two germline ends. The CDR3 has 14 amino acids. Germline V gene sequence: CDR1 LNHNV, CDR2 YYDKDF (reference sequence). The DNA for the CDR3 is TGTGCCACCAGCAGGGGTAGGCCTTCCTACGAGCAGTACTTC. Protein: CATSRGRPSYEQYF. The variable domain in full, completed from reference TRBV15 and TRBJ2-7, reads DAMVIQNPRYQVTQFGKPVTLSCSQTLNHNVMYWYQQKSSQAPKLLFHYYDKDFNNEADTPDNFQSRRPNTSFCFLDIRSPGLGDTAMYLCATSRGRPSYEQYFGPGTRLTVT.

This clone was counted between two and nine times. This chain uses TRBV2 with TRBJ1-2; 7 bases match TRBD1. With V trimmed by 7 bases and J by 8 bases, 13 bases remained unmatched. Per the germline V gene, CDR1 is SNHLY and CDR2 is FYNNEI. This CDR3 has 14 residues. CDR3 amino acids: CASTDRVQNNGYTF. The CDR3 DNA reads as TGTGCCAGCACCGACAGGGTGCAAAATAACGGCTACACCTTC.

This rearrangement joins TRBV18 to TRBJ2-1; 8 bases match TRBD2. Germline V gives CDR1 KGHSH, CDR2 LQKENI. CDR3 size: 17 residues. V lost 2 bases and J lost 11; bases outside the gene matches: 17. DNA for the CDR3: TGTGCCAGCTCACCATTCCGGGATAGCGGGGCGCAAGGGAAGCAGTTCTTC. It yields the protein CASSPFRDSGAQGKQFF.

The rearrangement uses TRBV5-4 and TRBJ2-5; D gene unclear. CDR1 and CDR2 (germline): SGHNT, YYREEE (reference sequence). The CDR3 length is 15 residues. V lost 4 bases and J lost 7, with 20 bases in between. CDR3 sequence: CASSPPRAFLGTQYF. Here the CDR3 DNA reads TGTGCCAGCAGCCCCCCCCGGGCCTTCTTGGGGACCCAGTACTTC.

The CDR3 is CASRGGYGTNEKLFF. The DNA for the CDR3 is TGCGCCAGCAGAGGGGGATACGGAACTAATGAAAAACTGTTTTTT. The V call is TRBV5-1, the J call TRBJ1-4; tentative D call: TRBD1 (6 bases). The CDR3 length is 15 residues. Germline V gene sequence: CDR1 SGHRS, CDR2 YFSETQ. V gave up 5 bases and J gave up 1 base, with 12 bases separating them.

The chain is built from TRBV19 and TRBJ2-3; 7 bases fit TRBD1. Germline V lookup: CDR1 LNHDA, CDR2 SQIVND (reference sequence). V gave up 4 bases and J gave up 3 bases; unmatched junction bases: 4. This CDR3 has 14 residues. CDR3 nucleotide sequence: TGTGCCAGTAGTAAAAGACAGGGAACAGATACGCAGTATTTT. Residues: CASSKRQGTDTQYF.

The V call is TRBV19, the J call TRBJ1-2, with D possibly TRBD1 on 6 matching bases. This CDR3 is built from 16 residues. Trimming left V 8 bases short and J 1 base short, with 20 bases between. Germline loops: CDR1 LNHDA, CDR2 SQIVND (reference sequence). CDR3 coding DNA: TGTGCCAGTGGGGGACGTCGAGAGGGGGTTAACTATGGCTACACCTTC. Translation: CASGGRREGVNYGYTF. Complete variable domain (other parts from reference TRBV19 and TRBJ1-2): DGGITQSPKYLFRKEGQNVTLSCEQNLNHDAMYWYRQDPGQGLRLIYYSQIVNDFQKGDIAEGYSVSREKKESFPLTVTSAQKNPTAFYLCASGGRREGVNYGYTFGSGTRLTVV.

J is TRBJ1-4 and V is TRBV10-1; D is ambiguous. The V gene lost 3 bases and the J gene lost 4 bases, with 6 bases spanning the gap. This CDR3 is built from 13 residues. The V gene's germline CDR1 is WNHNN and CDR2 SYGVQD (reference sequence). The DNA for the CDR3 is TGCGCCAGCAGTGAAGGGAGTAATGAAAAACTGTTTTTT. It encodes CASSEGSNEKLFF.

The V gene is TRBV5-1, the J gene TRBJ2-2, with TRBD2 matching over 8 bases. The CDR3 extends over 15 amino acids. Germline CDR1 reads SGHRS; CDR2 reads YFSETQ. J was trimmed by 6 bases and V by 0 bases; bases with no gene match: 4. CDR3 protein: CASSLAAGAAGELFF. CDR3 nucleotides: TGCGCCAGCAGCTTGGCAGCGGGAGCGGCCGGGGAGCTGTTTTTT.

CDR3 sequence: CSVGFYGYTF. The CDR3 DNA sequence: TGCAGCGTAGGGTTCTATGGCTACACCTTC. The chain employs TRBV29-1 and TRBJ1-2; D call uncertain. The CDR3 has 10 amino acids. V was shortened by 6 bases and J by 4 bases, with 6 bases between the two germline ends. CDR1 and CDR2 (germline): SQVTM, ANQGSEA.

This clone was counted a few times. This rearrangement joins TRBV5-1 to TRBJ2-2, with 8 bases fitting TRBD1. This CDR3 is built from 14 residues. Germline trimming cut 4 bases from V and 4 bases from J; bases unmatched to any gene: 3. The V gene's germline CDR1 is SGHRS and CDR2 YFSETQ. The CDR3 loop is CASSRQGRTGELFF. CDR3 DNA: TGCGCCAGCAGCCGACAGGGGCGCACCGGGGAGCTGTTTTTT.

The CDR3 region is CASSPDGYSGNTIYF. CDR3 DNA: TGCGCCAGCAGCCCAGACGGTTACTCTGGAAACACCATATATTTT. The chain employs TRBV5-1 and TRBJ1-3; D is unclear. Germline loops: CDR1 SGHRS, CDR2 YFSETQ. This CDR3 has 15 residues. Trimming left V 4 bases short and J 0 bases short, with 11 bases between. Supplemented by reference TRBV5-1 and TRBJ1-3, the full variable domain reads KAGVTQTPRYLIKTRGQQVTLSCSPISGHRSVSWYQQTPGQGLQFLFEYFSETQRNKGNFPGRFSGRQFSNSRSEMNVSTLELGDSALYLCASSPDGYSGNTIYFGEGSWLTVV.

The rearrangement uses TRBV7-9 and TRBJ2-5; D gene ambiguous. The length of the CDR3 is 14 residues. Germline V gene data show CDR1 as SEHNR and CDR2 as FQNEAQ (reference sequence). The germline V and J ends were trimmed by 4 bases and 4 bases, with 13 bases remaining between them. The CDR3 protein is CASSSPPEAETQYF. The DNA for the CDR3 is TGTGCCAGCAGCTCCCCCCCCGAGGCAGAGACCCAGTACTTC.

The rearrangement uses TRBV2 and TRBJ2-7; no clear D gene. V was shortened by 7 bases and J by 2 bases, with 18 bases between the two germline ends. The CDR3 is 15 amino acids. The germline gives CDR1 SNHLY, CDR2 FYNNEI. The DNA of the CDR3 is TGTGCCAGCAACGTTGGGGTGGGGTCCACCTACGAGCAGTACTTC. It codes for CASNVGVGSTYEQYF.

A single count supports this clone. The chain uses TRBV13 and TRBJ2-7; TRBD1 matches 7 bases. Trimming took 5 bases from V and 5 from J; bases not matched to a gene: 15. This CDR3 contains 16 residues. Germline assignment: CDR1 PRHDT and CDR2 FYEKMQ (reference sequence). The CDR3 sequence is CASSPRTGSPLNEQYF. CDR3 DNA: TGTGCCAGCAGCCCAAGGACAGGCAGCCCCCTCAACGAGCAGTACTTC.

This chain joins TRBV30 and TRBJ1-5; possible D gene TRBD1, 5 bases. Trimming took off 2 bases at V and 7 bases at J, with 15 bases between the two ends. The CDR3 runs 14 residues. The V gene's germline CDR1 is GTSNPN and CDR2 SVGIG (reference sequence). CDR3 residues: CAWSPGGVGQPQHF. CDR3 sequence (DNA): TGTGCCTGGAGTCCTGGGGGGGTGGGCCAGCCCCAGCATTTT. Full variable domain (outside the CDR3, taken from reference TRBV30 and TRBJ1-5): SQTIHQWPATLVQPVGSPLSLECTVEGTSNPNLYWYRQAAGRGLQLLFYSVGIGQISSEVPQNLSASRPQDRQFILSSKKLLLSDSGFYLCAWSPGGVGQPQHFGDGTRLSIL.

CDR3 in amino acids: CASIRQGTNEKLFF. CDR3 DNA sequence: TGTGCCAGCATCAGACAGGGGACTAATGAAAAACTGTTTTTT. The rearrangement uses TRBV2 and TRBJ1-4; 8 bases agree with TRBD1. J lost 2 bases, V lost 7 bases, and 3 bases had no gene match. The germline CDR1 and CDR2 sequences are SNHLY and FYNNEI. The CDR3 runs 14 residues.

The rearrangement links TRBV28 to TRBJ1-4; no clear D. CDR1 MDHEN and CDR2 SYDVKM come from the germline V gene. Trimming cost V 7 bases and J 10 bases, with 13 bases left between them. The CDR3 contains 12 residues. CDR3 DNA: TGTGCCAGCAACATCTCCCTGGGAAAACTGTTTTTT. Translating it yields CASNISLGKLFF.